This T cell receptor beta chain derives from a study of blood T cell repertoires in COVID-19. Turning to the study itself: From T cells, B-cell-depleted T cells, or PBMCs came the material, which was cDNA or gDNA.

V lost 11 bases to trimming and J lost 0 bases, with 8 bases between them. The germline V gene encodes CDR1 LNHDA and CDR2 SQIVND (reference sequence). This CDR3 is built from 11 residues. Produced via immunoSEQ multiplex PCR; TCRdb's table is partial and in-frame only. The table records about 410,000 clones, about 88% of them present only once. The rearrangement uses TRBV19 and TRBJ2-7; no clear D gene. Sequencing was done on a sample of peripheral blood. This clonotype originated in a woman aged 40 to 50 with COVID-19, enrolled during active disease. The CDR3 DNA is TGTGCCGCAGGTGGCTCCTACGAGCAGTACTTC. Encoded protein: CAAGGSYEQYF.